This TCR beta chain was found in a study of cytomegalovirus exposure and HLA in healthy donors. The PCR made use of 60 Vbeta and 13 Jbeta primers. Original data processing: As a later analysis found, there were about 80 million unique TCR beta chains, of which roughly 11 million were shared. Libraries were prepared by immunoSEQ multiplex PCR; TCRdb keeps only in-frame clonotypes and omits some of them. V, J and clone size derive from that table, while D and trimming were established from the DNA sequence. The sample yields over 150,000 clones, approximately 80% seen once. For this clone: The antigen remains unidentified.

The trim removed 5 bases at V and 0 bases at J, leaving 14 bases unmatched. Germline V gene sequence: CDR1 MNHEY, CDR2 SMNVEV (reference sequence). The CDR3 runs to 20 residues. Study observations and caveats: An analysis was carried out later, and it reportedly showed fewer N-insertions in an Asian-associated ancestry cluster than the roughly 700-donor mean. In a later analysis, V- and J-gene trimming of beta chains associated with a DCLRE1C missense variant, replicated independently.

The chain joins TRBV27 to TRBJ2-1; 12 bases fit TRBD2. The sequence derives from a woman in her forties or fifties in good health and CMV-seronegative. The specimen sequenced was PBMCs. The CDR3 is CASSPSRLAGVGSSYNEQFF. Here the CDR3 DNA reads TGTGCCAGCAGTCCTAGTAGACTAGCGGGAGTTGGGAGCTCCTACAATGAGCAGTTCTTC.